One and the same sample provided the 21 T cell receptor beta chains below, sequenced in a study of T cell repertoires in cytomegalovirus infection. MiXCR, applied by TCRdb to the reads, yields one record per CDR3 protein. Of tens of thousands of distinct CDR3 sequences listed, 4% are singletons. Sequenced material: PBMCs. All receptors derive from a human donor in good health (CMV status not recorded). Some clones in this sample may be carry-over from other donors' samples.

The table lists this clonotype with many counts. This rearrangement joins TRBV7-8 to TRBJ2-1, with TRBD2 identical over 13 bases. The CDR3 loop spans 15 amino acids. CDR1 is SGHVS and CDR2 is FQNEAQ in the germline V gene. V was clipped by 5 bases and J by 9 bases; unmatched bases: 7. The CDR3 region is CASSTGTSGNSEQFF. For the CDR3, the DNA is TGTGCCAGCAGCACCGGGACTAGCGGGAACTCTGAGCAGTTCTTC.

This clonotype was recorded at least ten times. The chain joins TRBV19 to TRBJ1-1; D unresolved. Germline V gene lookup returns CDR1 LNHDA and CDR2 SQIVND (reference sequence). This CDR3 region has 13 residues. Between the trimmed V and J ends, which lost 3 bases and 4 bases, there was a span of 9 bases. CDR3 bases: TGTGCCAGTAGTATGGAGACATTCACTGAAGCTTTCTTT. This gives the protein CASSMETFTEAFF.

This clonotype occurred many times. The chain links TRBV7-6 to TRBJ2-2; possible D gene TRBD2, 5 bases. CDR3 length: 16 amino acids. Germline V gene data show CDR1 as SGHVS and CDR2 as FNYEAQ. Trimming took off 6 bases at V and 4 bases at J, with 18 bases between the two ends. The CDR3: CASSLRSRRGTGELFF. As DNA, the CDR3 is TGTGCCAGCAGTCTAAGGTCTCGACGGGGCACCGGGGAGCTGTTTTTT.

This clonotype occurred many times. The V gene is TRBV5-1, the J gene TRBJ1-1, with D uncertain. Germline loops: CDR1 SGHRS, CDR2 YFSETQ. The germline V and J ends were trimmed by 4 bases and 1 base, with 8 bases remaining between them. CDR3 length: 13 amino acids. CDR3 sequence reads: CASSRMENTEAFF. The CDR3 region has the DNA TGCGCCAGCAGCCGGATGGAGAACACTGAAGCTTTCTTT.

This clonotype was counted at least ten times. This chain joins TRBV12-3 or TRBV12-4 and TRBJ1-1; TRBD1 agrees at 8 bases. Trimming took 4 bases from V and 1 from J; bases not matched to a gene: 2. The CDR3 covers 14 residues. As DNA, the CDR3 is TGTGCCAGCAGTTCACAGGGGGGGAACACTGAAGCTTTCTTT. This encodes CASSSQGGNTEAFF.

As regards this clonotype: This may arise from a read error, as a much more abundant clone is one base away. The chain couples TRBV7-2 to TRBJ2-1; D is possibly TRBD2 (6 bases). This CDR3 region has 16 residues. V shed 5 bases and J shed 4 bases, with 18 bases lying between them. The germline CDR1 and CDR2 sequences are SGHTA and FQGNSA. For the CDR3, the DNA is TGTGCCAGCAGCCTTTCCGGGGGTACGGGTTACAATGAGCAGTTCTTC. Protein: CASSLSGGTGYNEQFF.

This clonotype was seen repeatedly, ten times or more. V usage is TRBV7-9 and J usage is TRBJ2-1, with D perhaps assigned TRBD1 or TRBD2 (5 bases each). Trimming shortened V by 9 bases and J by 8 bases, and 11 bases separated the two germline ends. This CDR3 comprises 11 residues. Germline loops: CDR1 SEHNR, CDR2 FQNEAQ (reference sequence). CDR3 region: CARGEGYEQFF. The CDR3 DNA is TGTGCCAGGGGCGAGGGGTATGAGCAGTTCTTC.

This clonotype was seen at least ten times. The rearrangement joins TRBV7-2 to TRBJ1-2, with 8 nucleotides matching TRBD1. CDR3 length: 17 residues. Trimming took 4 bases from V and 6 from J; bases not matched to a gene: 16. CDR1 is SGHTA and CDR2 is FQGNSA in the germline V gene. DNA of the CDR3: TGTGCCAGCAGCTCTGATGAGGGACAGGCCAGAACGGATGGCTACACCTTC. This encodes CASSSDEGQARTDGYTF.

This clonotype was counted ten times or more. This rearrangement joins TRBV7-2 to TRBJ2-2; TRBD2 might be the D (6 bases). This CDR3 spans 16 amino acids. The V end was cut by 4 bases, the J end by 6 bases, with 18 bases between. From germline, CDR1 is SGHTA and CDR2 FQGNSA. The CDR3 region is CASSSVGGSSSGELFF. The CDR3, as DNA: TGTGCCAGCAGCTCGGTGGGGGGTTCGAGCTCCGGGGAGCTGTTTTTT.

This clonotype was counted ten times or more. V gene TRBV5-4 combines with J gene TRBJ2-3; 11 bases are a match to TRBD1. The CDR3 is 17 residues long. Germline values: CDR1 SGHNT, CDR2 YYREEE (reference sequence). V gave up 4 bases and J gave up 4 bases; unmatched junction bases: 11. CDR3 sequence (DNA): TGTGCCAGCAGCAGCGGCCGGGACAGGGGGTTCTCAGATACGCAGTATTTT. Its translation: CASSSGRDRGFSDTQYF.

This clonotype was counted many times. J is TRBJ2-1 and V is TRBV7-2; TRBD2 matches 7 bases. The V gene's germline CDR1 is SGHTA and CDR2 FQGNSA. The CDR3 is 18 amino acids. Unmatched junction bases numbered 13, after V lost 3 bases and J lost 2 bases. For the CDR3, the DNA is TGTGCCAGCAGCTTGAGATGGGGTGGGGCGGGAGCCTACAATGAGCAGTTCTTC. It translates to CASSLRWGGAGAYNEQFF.

This clonotype showed up many times. This sequence joins TRBV7-2 and TRBJ1-4, with TRBD1 matching 8 bases. The germline CDR1 and CDR2 sequences are SGHTA and FQGNSA. After removal of 5 bases from V and 7 bases from J, the junction contained 6 bases not matched to a gene. The CDR3 consists of 14 residues. The CDR3 region is CASSRDRGSEKLFF. CDR3 coding DNA: TGTGCCAGCAGCCGAGACAGGGGAAGTGAAAAACTGTTTTTT.

This clonotype was detected many times. The chain carries TRBV7-2 and TRBJ2-2; D not resolved. The CDR3 sequence is 12 residues long. With 3 bases removed from V and 7 bases from J, the gap between germline ends came to 6 bases. Looked up from germline, CDR1 is SGHTA and CDR2 is FQGNSA. The CDR3 region has the DNA TGTGCCAGCAGCTTCGAGGTCGGGGAGCTGTTTTTT. The encoded protein is CASSFEVGELFF.

The table lists this clonotype with many counts. The chain carries TRBV5-6 and TRBJ1-1, with 8 bases identical to TRBD1. V dropped 4 bases and J dropped 0; count of bases not matched to a gene: 2. Germline loops: CDR1 SGHDT, CDR2 YYEEEE. The CDR3 totals 14 residues. The CDR3 DNA follows: TGTGCCAGCAGCCCGGGACAGGTGAACACTGAAGCTTTCTTT. Residues: CASSPGQVNTEAFF.

This clonotype showed up many times. The rearrangement joins TRBV6-2 or TRBV6-3 to TRBJ2-3; D is unresolved. V lost 2 bases and J lost 1, with 16 bases in between. The V gene's germline CDR1 is MNHEY and CDR2 SVGEGT. This CDR3 is built from 17 residues. The CDR3 is CASSYDLQGSGTDTQYF. Written as DNA, the CDR3 is TGTGCCAGCAGTTACGACCTCCAAGGAAGCGGCACAGATACGCAGTATTTT.

This clonotype occurred many times. The J gene is TRBJ2-7, the V gene TRBV11-2; D not certain. V gave up 2 bases and J gave up 8 bases, with 10 bases separating them. CDR3 size: 12 residues. Germline V gives CDR1 SGHAT, CDR2 FQNNGV. As DNA, the CDR3 is TGTGCCAGCAGCTTAAGCCTTACGAAGCAGTACTTC. It specifies CASSLSLTKQYF.

This clonotype was counted ten times or more. CDR3 bases: TGTGCCAGCAGTCCCCCCCGTAGTTTGACCCAGTACTTC. Its translation is CASSPPRSLTQYF. The rearrangement joins TRBV28 to TRBJ2-5; D is unresolved. Germline CDR1 is MDHEN and CDR2 is SYDVKM. The CDR3 is 13 residues long. V lost 5 bases and J lost 7, with 14 bases in between.

This clonotype was detected many times. V is TRBV7-2 and J is TRBJ2-3; TRBD2 agrees at 10 bases. The CDR3 consists of 17 residues. The germline V gene has CDR1 SGHTA and CDR2 FQGNSA. V shed 4 bases and J 3 bases; nucleotides not matched to a gene: 10. The CDR3 DNA is TGTGCCAGCAGCTCGGCGTCTAGCGGGAGTCGGACAGATACGCAGTATTTT. It specifies CASSSASSGSRTDTQYF.

This clonotype was seen at least ten times. This chain uses TRBV25-1 with TRBJ2-7, with D unresolved. The CDR3 covers 12 residues. Germline CDR1 and CDR2: MGHDK and SYGVNS. The germline V and J ends were trimmed by 3 bases and 3 bases, with 6 bases remaining between them. The CDR3 spells CASSDYYYEQYF. For the CDR3, the DNA is TGTGCCAGCAGTGACTACTACTACGAGCAGTACTTC.

At least ten counts were recorded for this clonotype. The chain is built from TRBV7-2 and TRBJ2-4, with D perhaps TRBD2 (5 bases). Trimming cost V 5 bases and J 5 bases, with 10 bases left between them. Per the germline V gene, CDR1 is SGHTA and CDR2 is FQGNSA. This CDR3 is 13 amino acids long. This CDR3 is CASSGGSQNIQYF. CDR3 DNA: TGTGCCAGCAGCGGCGGGTCGCAAAACATTCAGTACTTC. The variable domain in full, with the rest retrieved from reference TRBV7-2 and TRBJ2-4, is GAGVSQSPSNKVTEKGKDVELRCDPISGHTALYWYRQSLGQGLEFLIYFQGNSAPDKSGLPSDRFSAERTGGSVSTLTIQRTQQEDSAVYLCASSGGSQNIQYFGAGTRLSVL.

This clonotype was seen repeatedly, ten times or more. The chain uses TRBV7-2 and TRBJ2-7; no firm D call. Looked up from germline, CDR1 is SGHTA and CDR2 is FQGNSA. Trimming removed 5 bases from V and 0 bases from J, with 11 bases in between. This CDR3 contains 14 residues. DNA for the CDR3: TGTGCCAGCAGCATATACAGCTTCTCCTACGAGCAGTACTTC. Protein sequence: CASSIYSFSYEQYF.